Presented here are 15 T cell receptor beta chains from one specimen sequenced in a study of T cell responses to AZD1222 COVID-19 vaccine. TCRdb's copy holds only in-frame clones and misses some; the assay was immunoSEQ multiplex PCR. The repertoire has about 120,000 clones, approximately 83% of them found once; the top ten carry 3.5% to 5%. Sequenced here: peripheral blood, sampled on day 0 of MenACWY control vaccination. These receptors were collected from an adult in good health.

CDR3 DNA sequence: TGTGCCAGCAGCCCCCAGAGCGTGGGTGAAGCTTTCTTT. Translated: CASSPQSVGEAFF. This chain connects TRBV7-9 to TRBJ1-1; D gene unclear. In germline, CDR1 is SEHNR, CDR2 FQNEAQ (reference sequence). Trimming took off 5 bases at V and 7 bases at J, with 14 bases between the two ends. The length of the CDR3 is 13 residues.

This chain links TRBV9 with TRBJ2-5, with 11 positions matching TRBD2. From germline, CDR1 is SGDLS and CDR2 YYNGEE. The CDR3 loop spans 15 amino acids. With 3 bases clipped from V and 5 bases from J, the junction kept 6 bases outside the gene matches. The CDR3 nucleotides read TGTGCCAGCAGCGCGGGACTAGCGGCGGGGGAGACCCAGTACTTC. The encoded protein is CASSAGLAAGETQYF.

The chain recombines TRBV7-2 with TRBJ2-1, with TRBD2 matching over 8 bases. The CDR3 contains 14 residues. Trimming at V came to 5 bases and at J to 7 bases, leaving 7 bases not matched to a gene. Looked up from germline, CDR1 is SGHTA and CDR2 is FQGNSA. The CDR3 DNA sequence: TGTGCCAGCAGCGGGACTAGGGGTTCTAATGAGCAGTTCTTC. This codes for CASSGTRGSNEQFF.

This clone has only one observation. This chain connects TRBV12-2 to TRBJ2-3; the table's TRBD2 call for D was not verified on the DNA. TRBV12-2 is a documented pseudogene. CDR3 length: 18 amino acids. CDR3 in DNA: TGTGCAAGTCGCTCAAATCAAACTCGTGGGAGGGATGAAAATACGCAGTATTTT. Its translation is CASRSNQTRGRDENTQYF.

The chain is built from TRBV5-1 and TRBJ1-4; D is unresolved. The CDR3 loop spans 13 amino acids. CDR1 and CDR2 (germline): SGHRS, YFSETQ. Trimming pared 0 bases from V and 5 bases from J, leaving 5 bases between. In DNA, the CDR3 is TGCGCCAGCAGCTTGGGGGTAAATGAAAAACTGTTTTTT. Translation gives CASSLGVNEKLFF.

V is TRBV6-5 and J is TRBJ1-2; perhaps TRBD1 as D (5 bases). Germline CDR1 reads MNHEY; CDR2 reads SVGAGI. V was clipped by 6 bases and J by 4 bases, with 15 bases between them. This CDR3 contains 14 residues. The CDR3 reads CASSLTGAIYGYTF. The CDR3 nucleotides are TGTGCCAGCAGCCTCACAGGAGCCATCTATGGCTACACCTTC.

The chain employs TRBV18 and TRBJ1-1, with 8 bases matching TRBD1. The junction had 5 bases not matched to a gene; V was cut back by 6 bases and J by 5 bases. The CDR3 totals 13 residues. Germline V CDR1 and CDR2: KGHSH, LQKENI. The CDR3 protein is CASSPTGVTEAFF. For the CDR3, the DNA is TGTGCCAGCTCGCCGACAGGGGTGACTGAAGCTTTCTTT. The full variable domain, with the rest looked up from reference TRBV18 and TRBJ1-1, is NAGVMQNPRHLVRRRGQEARLRCSPMKGHSHVYWYRQLPEEGLKFMVYLQKENIIDESGMPKERFSAEFPKEGPSILRIQQVVRGDSAAYFCASSPTGVTEAFFGQGTRLTVV.

V and J are TRBV7-2 and TRBJ1-2; D may be TRBD1 (5 bases). V dropped 1 base and J dropped 3 bases, with 15 bases sitting between them. Germline values: CDR1 SGHTA, CDR2 FQGNSA. The CDR3 is made up of 16 amino acids. The CDR3 reads CASSLGGILRYYGYTF. The CDR3 coding sequence is TGTGCCAGCAGCTTAGGGGGGATACTGCGATACTATGGCTACACCTTC.

The chain carries TRBV6-5 and TRBJ1-5, with D uncertain. This CDR3 contains 13 residues. V lost 6 bases and J 2 bases, leaving 8 bases between the germline ends. Germline loops: CDR1 MNHEY, CDR2 SVGAGI. The DNA of the CDR3 is TGTGCCAGCAGGGAGGCAGGCAATCAGCCCCAGCATTTT. This translates into CASREAGNQPQHF.

V and J are TRBV12-3 or TRBV12-4 and TRBJ2-5; D not certain. V lost 3 bases and J 5 bases, leaving 10 bases between the germline ends. There are 13 residues in the CDR3. The CDR3: CASSFGRSETQYF. The DNA for the CDR3 is TGTGCCAGCAGTTTCGGAAGAAGTGAGACCCAGTACTTC.

This clone occurred a few times. The chain couples TRBV12-3 or TRBV12-4 to TRBJ1-2; no clear D gene. CDR3 length: 12 residues. Between the trimmed V and J ends, which lost 2 bases and 6 bases, there was a span of 7 bases. The DNA for the CDR3 is TGTGCCAGCAGTTTAACCGTGAATGGCTACACCTTC. Translating gives CASSLTVNGYTF.

The rearrangement joins TRBV7-9 to TRBJ1-3; D call uncertain. V lost 5 bases, J lost 0 bases, and 11 bases lay in between. This CDR3 comprises 15 residues. Germline loops: CDR1 SEHNR, CDR2 FQNEAQ (reference sequence). The CDR3: CASSPTASSGNTIYF. The CDR3 nucleotides read TGTGCCAGCAGCCCCACTGCGAGCTCTGGAAACACCATATATTTT.

This clone was seen once. The chain has TRBV9 and TRBJ2-7; the D gene is possibly TRBD1 (6 bases). V was pared by 3 bases and J by 3 bases, with 13 bases between. CDR1 SGDLS and CDR2 YYNGEE come from the germline V gene. The CDR3 consists of 14 residues. CDR3 loop: CASSAGEQYYEQYF. The DNA for the CDR3 is TGTGCCAGCAGCGCAGGGGAACAGTACTACGAGCAGTACTTC.

The rearrangement joins TRBV6-7 to TRBJ1-3; no reliable D call. TRBV6-7 is an ORF for which the function is uncertain. The CDR3 runs 14 residues. Between the trimmed V and J ends, which lost 5 bases and 0 bases, there was a span of 8 bases. In DNA form, the CDR3 reads TGTGCCAGCAGTAAAAACCTCTCTGGAAACACCATATATTTT. Protein sequence: CASSKNLSGNTIYF.

V usage is TRBV18 and J usage is TRBJ2-3; a weak D match, TRBD2 (6 bases). The V end was cut by 6 bases, the J end by 0 bases, with 13 bases between. This CDR3 is built from 15 residues. Germline CDR1 is KGHSH and CDR2 is LQKENI. Written as DNA, the CDR3 is TGTGCCAGCTCTGGGTTGAGCGGGAGCACAGATACGCAGTATTTT. The encoded protein is CASSGLSGSTDTQYF.